This T cell receptor (beta chain) is drawn from a study of beta chain features in type 1 diabetes. Study-wide points: Moderate but significant shortening of TCRB CDR3s was recorded in all four CD4+ subsets from Type 1 diabetes patients.

As concerns this clone: The antigen is unknown.

The sequenced template was cDNA made from the entire isolated RNA. Sequenced by immunoSEQ multiplex PCR; TCRdb stores in-frame clones only, minus some. This table has 600,000 or so clones, around 11% appearing once. Germline values: CDR1 MNHEY, CDR2 SVGAGI. The length of the CDR3 is 16 residues. Trimming cost V 4 bases and J 1 base; bases outside gene matches: 7. This TCR derives from a man aged 25-45 years with type 1 diabetes. Sequencing was done on a sample of naive CD4+ T cells from blood. The V and J genes are TRBV6-5 and TRBJ1-1, with 9 bases identical to TRBD1. The chain's CDR3 is CASSSPRTGANTEAFF. The CDR3 DNA reads TGTGCCAGCAGTTCACCTAGGACAGGGGCGAACACTGAAGCTTTCTTT.